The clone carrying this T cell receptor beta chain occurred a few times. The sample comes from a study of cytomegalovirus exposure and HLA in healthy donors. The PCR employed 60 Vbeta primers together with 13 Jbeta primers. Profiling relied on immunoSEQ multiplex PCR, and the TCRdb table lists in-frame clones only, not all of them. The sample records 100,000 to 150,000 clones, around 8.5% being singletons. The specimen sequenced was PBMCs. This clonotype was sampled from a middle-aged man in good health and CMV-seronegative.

For the CDR3, the DNA is TGTGCCAGCGCGGGACTAGCGCAAACCGGGGAGCTGTTTTTT. This sequence encodes CASAGLAQTGELFF. V gene TRBV7-9 combines with J gene TRBJ2-2; 10 bases match TRBD2. The V segment lost 8 bases and the J segment 5 bases; nucleotides outside the gene matches: 5. Germline V gives CDR1 SEHNR, CDR2 FQNEAQ (reference sequence). The CDR3 runs to 14 residues.